Each of the 26 T cell receptor beta chains below was sequenced from the same sample in a study of cytomegalovirus exposure and HLA in healthy donors. 13 Jbeta primers and 60 Vbeta primers were used for the PCR. Assay: immunoSEQ multiplex PCR; the TCRdb copy retains only in-frame clones and omits some. The sample records 90,000 to 95,000 clones, 81% being singletons. Sequences were obtained from PBMCs. The origin of the receptors is a girl under 10 years old in good health and CMV-seropositive.

The DNA of the CDR3 is TGTGCCAGCATCGGGGGTCCCCACGAGCAGTACTTC. Translated: CASIGGPHEQYF. The rearrangement joins TRBV27 to TRBJ2-7; weak D call: TRBD2 (6 bases). CDR3 size: 12 residues. V was trimmed by 7 bases and J by 5 bases, leaving 12 bases between them. Per germline, CDR1 MNHEY and CDR2 SMNVEV (reference sequence).

This clone came up a few times. The CDR3 DNA follows: TGTGCCAGCAGCTTCATTAGCGGGAGGGCCTCCTACGAGCAGTACTTC. Its protein product is CASSFISGRASYEQYF. The chain uses TRBV27 and TRBJ2-7; 11 bases align to TRBD2. From germline, CDR1 is MNHEY and CDR2 SMNVEV (reference sequence). V shed 6 bases and J 0 bases; nucleotides not matched to a gene: 7. The CDR3 consists of 16 residues.

The V gene is TRBV7-2, the J gene TRBJ2-5, with D possibly matching TRBD2 (6 bases). The J call could be wrong; TRBJ2-7 is a better fit for the DNA end. This CDR3 is 15 amino acids long. The V gene's germline CDR1 is SGHTA and CDR2 FQGNSA. The CDR3: CASSSHPGLTYEQYF. The CDR3 DNA sequence: TGTGCCAGCAGCTCCCATCCGGGACTTACCTACGAGCAGTACTTC.

The CDR3 reads CASSPYLNLEQYF. The CDR3 bases are TGTGCCAGCTCACCTTACTTAAATCTCGAGCAGTACTTC. The rearrangement uses TRBV18 and TRBJ2-7; no clear D. Per germline, CDR1 KGHSH and CDR2 LQKENI. Trimming took 3 bases from V and 6 from J, leaving 12 bases between them. This CDR3 is built from 13 residues.

The J gene is TRBJ2-3, the V gene TRBV6-5; TRBD2 matches at 13 bases. Germline V gene lookup returns CDR1 MNHEY and CDR2 SVGAGI. V lost 4 bases, J lost 4 bases, and 5 bases stayed unmatched. This CDR3 has 16 residues. This chain's CDR3 is CASSSLLAGGSDTQYF. CDR3 in DNA: TGTGCCAGCAGTTCCTTACTAGCGGGGGGGTCAGATACGCAGTATTTT.

This clone was picked up one time. CDR3 sequence (DNA): TGTGCCTGGAGTGTAGGCGATCAGGGAAACACTGAAGCTTTCTTT. Translating it yields CAWSVGDQGNTEAFF. V gene TRBV30 combines with J gene TRBJ1-1; weak D call: TRBD1 (5 bases). The V end was cut by 0 bases, the J end by 2 bases, with 13 bases between. Germline V gene sequence: CDR1 GTSNPN, CDR2 SVGIG (reference sequence). This CDR3 region has 15 residues.

The chain carries TRBV21-1 and TRBJ1-1. TRBV21-1 is labeled a pseudogene. The CDR3 is 14 residues long. The CDR3, as DNA: TGTGCCAGCAGCCGGGGAGGTAGGGAACCTGAAGCTTTCTTT. Its translation: CASSRGGREPEAFF.

The chain couples TRBV10-3 to TRBJ2-1; TRBD2 matches 7 bases. V shed 3 bases, J shed 5 bases, and the junction held 13 bases outside the gene matches. The V gene's germline CDR1 is ENHRY and CDR2 SYGVKD. The CDR3 has 17 amino acids. The DNA for the CDR3 is TGTGCCATCAGTGACTCCCTGGGGACTACCAAAGACAATGAGCAGTTCTTC. It yields the protein CAISDSLGTTKDNEQFF.

The genes are TRBV28 and TRBJ2-7; D uncertain. This CDR3 has 13 amino acids. Trimming removed 7 bases from V and 4 bases from J, with 14 bases in between. Germline lookup yields CDR1 MDHEN and CDR2 SYDVKM. The CDR3 here is CASTPPSRYEQYF. CDR3 coding DNA: TGTGCCAGCACCCCTCCGAGTCGGTACGAGCAGTACTTC.

This clone showed up just once. The V call is TRBV6-5, the J call TRBJ2-7, with D uncertain. CDR1 and CDR2 from the germline V gene are MNHEY and SVGAGI. With 5 bases removed from V and 6 bases from J, the gap between germline ends came to 14 bases. This CDR3 is built from 13 residues. The CDR3 sequence: CASSSIYDVEQYF. Written as DNA, the CDR3 is TGTGCCAGCAGTAGCATCTACGATGTCGAGCAGTACTTC.

This clone has just a few counts. This rearrangement joins TRBV6-5 to TRBJ2-7, with TRBD2 matching 10 bases. From germline, CDR1 is MNHEY and CDR2 SVGAGI. J lost 3 bases, V lost 8 bases, and 7 bases had no gene match. This CDR3 has 14 amino acids. For the CDR3, the DNA is TGTGCCAGCCGACTTGGACTAGCGGACTACGAGCAGTACTTC. Amino acids: CASRLGLADYEQYF.

This clone was counted a few times. The CDR3 nucleotides read TGCAGCGTTGATCCAAACTATGGCTACACCTTC. This gives the protein CSVDPNYGYTF. This chain uses TRBV29-1 with TRBJ1-2; D gene uncertain. The V gene lost 3 bases and the J gene lost 2 bases, with 4 bases spanning the gap. The length of the CDR3 is 11 residues. In germline, CDR1 is SQVTM, CDR2 ANQGSEA.

This chain uses TRBV4-1 with TRBJ2-2; 13 bases agree with TRBD2. CDR3 length: 18 residues. From germline, CDR1 is MGHRA and CDR2 YSYEKL. Trimming at V came to 2 bases and at J to 7 bases, leaving 10 bases not matched to a gene. This chain's CDR3 is CASSQRLAGGGDGGELFF. DNA of the CDR3: TGCGCCAGCAGCCAAAGACTAGCGGGAGGCGGGGATGGCGGGGAGCTGTTTTTT.

The chain couples TRBV11-2 to TRBJ2-1, with 11 bases fitting TRBD2. After removal of 6 bases from V and 7 bases from J, the junction contained 5 bases not matched to a gene. The CDR3 totals 14 residues. CDR1 and CDR2 (germline): SGHAT, FQNNGV. CDR3 amino acids: CASSIAGGMNEQFF. The CDR3 region has the DNA TGTGCCAGCAGTATAGCGGGAGGGATGAATGAGCAGTTCTTC.

The chain uses TRBV5-4 and TRBJ2-5; TRBD2 matches 7 bases. Germline CDR1 SGHNT, CDR2 YYREEE (reference sequence). The junction had 9 bases not matched to a gene; V was cut back by 0 bases and J by 1 base. The CDR3 consists of 17 residues. The CDR3 sequence is CASSLVASGKRQETQYF. The CDR3 nucleotides are TGTGCCAGCAGCTTGGTGGCTAGCGGAAAACGCCAAGAGACCCAGTACTTC.

J is TRBJ1-5 and V is TRBV28; D may be TRBD1 (5 bases). The CDR3 has 15 amino acids. V was clipped by 2 bases and J by 0 bases, with 8 bases between them. Germline V gene lookup returns CDR1 MDHEN and CDR2 SYDVKM. CDR3 protein: CASSLGGYSNQPQHF. DNA of the CDR3: TGTGCCAGCAGTTTAGGGGGGTATAGCAATCAGCCCCAGCATTTT.

J is TRBJ2-7 and V is TRBV10-2; the match to TRBD1 covers 7 bases. Looked up from germline, CDR1 is WSHSY and CDR2 is SAAADI. This CDR3 contains 14 residues. V lost 0 bases, J lost 6 bases, and 5 bases stayed unmatched. DNA for the CDR3: TGCGCCAGCAGTGAGTCGCTGGGACAGCCCGAGCAGTACTTC. Translation: CASSESLGQPEQYF.

The table lists this clone with a few counts. The genes are TRBV7-9 and TRBJ2-7, with D unclear. V lost 4 bases and J lost 4, with 8 bases in between. From germline, CDR1 is SEHNR and CDR2 FQNEAQ (reference sequence). The CDR3 is made up of 12 amino acids. CDR3 nucleotide sequence: TGTGCCAGCAGCTCCCAGGCGTACGAGCAGTACTTC. Protein product: CASSSQAYEQYF.

This clone has only one observation. The genes are TRBV20-1 and TRBJ2-7; no reliable D call. This CDR3 has 11 residues. Germline V gene lookup returns CDR1 DFQATT and CDR2 SNEGSKA (reference sequence). V lost 6 bases and J lost 3, with 9 bases in between. Written as DNA, the CDR3 is TGCAGTGCCTCCTGGAGCTACGAGCAGTACTTC. Residues: CSASWSYEQYF.

This chain uses TRBV30 with TRBJ1-2; D uncertain. The CDR3 consists of 12 residues. Germline loops: CDR1 GTSNPN, CDR2 SVGIG (reference sequence). Deletions cut 2 bases from V and 6 bases from J, with 10 bases between. The CDR3 sequence: CAWSFNGDGYTF. In DNA, the CDR3 is TGTGCCTGGAGTTTCAACGGGGATGGCTACACCTTC.

This chain links TRBV27 with TRBJ2-1; D perhaps matches TRBD2 (6 bases). The germline gives CDR1 MNHEY, CDR2 SMNVEV (reference sequence). Trimming took 3 bases from V and 7 from J, leaving 10 bases between them. The CDR3 is 13 amino acids. The CDR3 loop is CASSFPGRNEQFF. The CDR3 DNA follows: TGTGCCAGCAGTTTCCCAGGGAGGAATGAGCAGTTCTTC.

The V gene is TRBV16, the J gene TRBJ1-5; D unresolved. The CDR3 runs to 14 residues. Trimming cost V 0 bases and J 6 bases, with 9 bases left between them. From germline, CDR1 is KGHSY and CDR2 FQNENV. For the CDR3, the DNA is TGTGCCAGCAGCCAATCTTTTAGAGGTCAGCCCCAGCATTTT. Its translation: CASSQSFRGQPQHF.

The chain has TRBV5-1 and TRBJ2-5; maybe TRBD2 (5 bases). CDR1 SGHRS and CDR2 YFSETQ come from the germline V gene. Trimming took off 4 bases at V and 5 bases at J, with 12 bases between the two ends. This CDR3 region has 13 residues. CDR3 DNA: TGCGCCAGCAGCGCCGGACTCCGCGAGACCCAGTACTTC. Translation: CASSAGLRETQYF.

The chain couples TRBV6-4 to TRBJ2-1; possible D gene TRBD2, 6 bases. This CDR3 comprises 14 residues. Germline CDR1 MRHNA, CDR2 SNTAGT. V was clipped by 5 bases and J by 5 bases, with 13 bases between them. For the CDR3, the DNA is TGTGCCAGCAGTCCGGAGGGTGGAAACAATGAGCAGTTCTTC. Translated, it gives CASSPEGGNNEQFF.

The genes are TRBV28 and TRBJ2-5; D is possibly TRBD2 (6 bases). V was trimmed by 3 bases and J by 5 bases, leaving 16 bases between them. The CDR3 totals 15 residues. CDR1 is MDHEN and CDR2 is SYDVKM in the germline V gene. In DNA, the CDR3 is TGTGCCAGCAGTTTCTTGTTAGAGGGGAGGGAGACCCAGTACTTC. This translates into CASSFLLEGRETQYF.

V usage is TRBV19 and J usage is TRBJ2-7, with D possibly matching TRBD2 (5 bases). Trimming shortened V by 0 bases and J by 0 bases, and 12 bases separated the two germline ends. Germline V gives CDR1 LNHDA, CDR2 SQIVND (reference sequence). This CDR3 has 16 residues. Here the CDR3 DNA reads TGTGCCAGTAGTATAGATTGGCGGGCTATCTCCTACGAGCAGTACTTC. It yields the protein CASSIDWRAISYEQYF.